In this sample, the clone carrying this TCR beta chain turned up many times. Primed by a sample-barcoded 5' primer and a J-beta primer mix, a second PCR proceeded for roughly 6 to 12 cycles. TCRdb reprocessed the 5' RACE reads with MiXCR, giving one entry per CDR3 protein. Of about 1,800,000 distinct CDR3 sequences listed, 28% are singletons. The data belong to a study of blood T cells in healthy people across ages. The CDR3 consists of 14 residues. Germline-derived CDR1 and CDR2 are MNHNS and SASEGT. Trimming pared 7 bases from V and 4 bases from J, leaving 17 bases between. The receptor comes from a woman in her thirties in good health. The chain links TRBV6-1 to TRBJ2-7, with D perhaps TRBD1 or TRBD2 (6 bases each). Sequencing input: blood. CDR3 protein: CASTGGTFAYEQYF. CDR3 nucleotide sequence: TGTGCCAGCACCGGAGGGACATTCGCTTACGAGCAGTACTTC.